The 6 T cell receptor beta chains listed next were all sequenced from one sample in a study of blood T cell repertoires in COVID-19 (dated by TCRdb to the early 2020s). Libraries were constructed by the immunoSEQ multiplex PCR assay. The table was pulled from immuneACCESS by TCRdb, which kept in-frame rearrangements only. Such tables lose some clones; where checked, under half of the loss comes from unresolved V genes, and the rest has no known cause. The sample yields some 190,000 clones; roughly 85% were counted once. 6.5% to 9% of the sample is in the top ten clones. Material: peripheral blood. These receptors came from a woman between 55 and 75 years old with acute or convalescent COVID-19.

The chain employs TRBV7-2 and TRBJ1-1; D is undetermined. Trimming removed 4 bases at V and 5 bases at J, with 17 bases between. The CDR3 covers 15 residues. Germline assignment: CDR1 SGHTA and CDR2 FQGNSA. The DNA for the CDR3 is TGTGCCAGCAGCTCCGACCCCCCTTCGAGGACTGAAGCTTTCTTT. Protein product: CASSSDPPSRTEAFF.

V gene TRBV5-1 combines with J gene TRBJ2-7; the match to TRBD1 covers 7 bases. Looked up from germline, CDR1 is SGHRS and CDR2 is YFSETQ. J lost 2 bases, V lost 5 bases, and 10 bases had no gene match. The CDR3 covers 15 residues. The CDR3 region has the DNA TGCGCCAGCAGAAGACAGGGTAACGCTCCCTACGAGCAGTACTTC. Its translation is CASRRQGNAPYEQYF.

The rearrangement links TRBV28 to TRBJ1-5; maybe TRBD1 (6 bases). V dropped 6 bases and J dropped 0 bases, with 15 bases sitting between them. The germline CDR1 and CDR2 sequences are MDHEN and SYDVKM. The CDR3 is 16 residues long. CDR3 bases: TGTGCCAGCAGCTTCCAGGGGTGGAATAGCAATCAGCCCCAGCATTTT. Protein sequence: CASSFQGWNSNQPQHF.

The CDR3 DNA reads as TGCGCCAGCAGCCAAGAGGGCAGGTACTCGGAGACCCAGTACTTC. It encodes CASSQEGRYSETQYF. The chain is built from TRBV4-1 and TRBJ2-5; D unresolved. Germline V gene lookup returns CDR1 MGHRA and CDR2 YSYEKL. Trimming stripped 0 bases from V and 5 bases from J, with 13 bases between. The CDR3 spans 15 residues.

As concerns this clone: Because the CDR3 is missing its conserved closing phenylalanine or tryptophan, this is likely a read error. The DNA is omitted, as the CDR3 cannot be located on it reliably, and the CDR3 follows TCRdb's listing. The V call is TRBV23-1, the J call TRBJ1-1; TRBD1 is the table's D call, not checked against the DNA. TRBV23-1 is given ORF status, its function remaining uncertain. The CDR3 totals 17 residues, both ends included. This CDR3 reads CASSQLVKDLTGRSREL.

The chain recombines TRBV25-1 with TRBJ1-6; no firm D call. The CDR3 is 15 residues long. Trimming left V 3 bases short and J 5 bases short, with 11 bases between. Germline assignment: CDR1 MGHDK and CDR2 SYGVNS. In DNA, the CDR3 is TGTGCCAGCAGTGACGGGAGGCGGAATAATTCACCCCTCCACTTT. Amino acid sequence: CASSDGRRNNSPLHF.